This T cell receptor beta chain came from a study of shared clonotypes between healthy human individuals. Naive CD8 cells were CD45RO-negative, positively selected for CCR7, excluding terminally differentiated effector memory CD45RA+ cells. Using immunoSEQ multiplex PCR, the repertoire was profiled, and TCRdb retains in-frame clones only, with some absent. The sample holds over 2,000,000 clones, roughly 93% seen once. Study-level points and caveats: Memory subsets generally showed smaller estimated richness than naive subsets did.

The CDR3 loop spans 14 amino acids. CDR1 is SGHDT, CDR2 YYEEEE, per germline. V lost 2 bases to trimming and J lost 2 bases, with 8 bases between them. Worth noting for this clone: The target antigen is unknown.

The source is a man in his late teens or twenties in good health. Some clones in this sample may be carry-over from other donors' samples. V gene TRBV5-6 combines with J gene TRBJ2-1; D perhaps matches TRBD1 (5 bases). Sequenced: naive CD8+ T cells from PBMCs. The CDR3 loop is CASSFPGTYNEQFF. CDR3 coding DNA: TGTGCCAGCAGCTTCCCAGGGACCTACAATGAGCAGTTCTTC.